These 6 T cell receptor beta chains came from one sample sequenced in a study of patients and donors after allogeneic stem cell transplantation. TCRdb ran MiXCR on the RT-PCR reads and lists one entry per CDR3 protein. Seen here are about 960,000 distinct CDR3 sequences, roughly 18% observed once, and the top ten hold around 5.5%. Sequenced: blood, either unsorted or a sorted T cell fraction (not recorded which). Receptors originate from a human donor who was either an allogeneic HSCT recipient or a stem cell or donor lymphocyte infusion donor (not recorded which). It is not recorded whose cells these are; they may come from a transplant donor.

This clonotype was counted a few times. The V and J genes are TRBV20-1 and TRBJ2-7; D remains unclear. Trimming shortened V by 0 bases and J by 1 base, and 13 bases separated the two germline ends. This CDR3 has 15 residues. The germline CDR1 and CDR2 sequences are DFQATT and SNEGSKA (reference sequence). This CDR3 is CSARDPRTTSYEQYF. The CDR3 bases are TGCAGTGCTAGAGATCCAAGGACCACTTCCTACGAGCAGTACTTC.

The chain couples TRBV18 to TRBJ2-7; 8 nucleotides line up with TRBD1. In germline, CDR1 is KGHSH, CDR2 LQKENI. This CDR3 is 13 amino acids long. Unmatched junction bases numbered 5, after V lost 3 bases and J lost 7 bases. As DNA, the CDR3 is TGTGCCAGCTCACCGGGACAGGTTGAGGAGCAGTACTTC. This gives the protein CASSPGQVEEQYF. Looking up the rest from reference TRBV18 and TRBJ2-7 gives the full variable domain: NAGVMQNPRHLVRRRGQEARLRCSPMKGHSHVYWYRQLPEEGLKFMVYLQKENIIDESGMPKERFSAEFPKEGPSILRIQQVVRGDSAAYFCASSPGQVEEQYFGPGTRLTVT.

This chain uses TRBV4-3 with TRBJ2-2, with a possible D match to TRBD2 (7 bases). The CDR3 is 20 amino acids. The germline V and J ends were trimmed by 0 bases and 0 bases, with 20 bases remaining between them. Per the germline V gene, CDR1 is LGHNA and CDR2 is YSLEER. The CDR3 loop is CASSQDLLFGGASNTGELFF. The DNA for the CDR3 is TGCGCCAGCAGCCAAGATCTGCTGTTTGGGGGGGCCTCGAACACCGGGGAGCTGTTTTTT.

This rearrangement joins TRBV3-1 to TRBJ1-5; D gene ambiguous. This CDR3 is 12 amino acids long. V was clipped by 5 bases and J by 7 bases, with 9 bases between them. CDR1 is LGHDT, CDR2 YNNKEL, per germline (reference sequence). CDR3 nucleotides: TGTGCCAGCAGCATCCTCGGCCAGCCCCAGCATTTT. Its protein product is CASSILGQPQHF.

The chain links TRBV12-3 or TRBV12-4 to TRBJ2-3, with 8 bases identical to TRBD1. The CDR3 is made up of 16 amino acids. The J segment lost 1 base and the V segment lost 5 bases, leaving 8 bases of the junction unmatched. The CDR3 sequence: CASSEPGQGGTDTQYF. The CDR3, as DNA: TGTGCCAGCAGTGAGCCCGGACAGGGTGGCACAGATACGCAGTATTTT.

This CDR3 reads CASSERLAGSLYPNEQFF. Written as DNA, the CDR3 is TGTGCCAGCAGTGAGAGACTAGCGGGGTCTTTGTACCCCAATGAGCAGTTCTTC. This rearrangement joins TRBV2 to TRBJ2-1, with TRBD2 matching 11 bases. Trimming at V came to 3 bases and at J to 6 bases, leaving 13 bases not matched to a gene. The germline gives CDR1 SNHLY, CDR2 FYNNEI. CDR3 length: 18 amino acids.